The 5 T cell receptor beta chains presented below share a single source sample, sequenced in a study of T cell responses to AZD1222 COVID-19 vaccine. Some clones are missing from TCRdb's copy, which holds only in-frame ones; the method was immunoSEQ multiplex PCR. The profile shows about 48,000 clones, 80% to 90% of them singletons. The sequencing used peripheral blood, collected 28 days after the second AZD1222 dose. Receptor source: an adult who received the AZD1222 COVID-19 vaccine.

The chain combines TRBV11-2 with TRBJ1-2; TRBD1 aligns across 8 bases. Germline V gene data show CDR1 as SGHAT and CDR2 as FQNNGV. The CDR3 loop spans 14 amino acids. With V trimmed by 5 bases and J by 3 bases, 5 bases remained unmatched. The CDR3 here is CASSPTGVDYGYTF. For the CDR3, the DNA is TGTGCCAGCAGCCCGACAGGGGTCGACTATGGCTACACCTTC.

This chain uses TRBV10-2 with TRBJ2-5, with D unresolved. Trimming stripped 0 bases from V and 4 bases from J, with 9 bases between. Per germline, CDR1 WSHSY and CDR2 SAAADI. The CDR3 consists of 14 residues. The CDR3 is CASSESLALETQYF. CDR3 coding DNA: TGCGCCAGCAGTGAGTCGTTGGCATTAGAGACCCAGTACTTC.

The V call is TRBV19, the J call TRBJ2-3, with D hard to call. CDR1 is LNHDA and CDR2 is SQIVND in the germline V gene (reference sequence). This CDR3 is 12 amino acids long. The ends were cut back, 1 base at V and 6 bases at J, with 5 bases in the middle. In nucleotides, the CDR3 is TGTGCCAGTAGTATAGGGCCCGATACGCAGTATTTT. Translation: CASSIGPDTQYF.

The chain uses TRBV13 and TRBJ2-1; TRBD1 matches 8 bases. V was clipped by 0 bases and J by 5 bases; unmatched bases: 3. The CDR3 spans 15 residues. The germline V gene encodes CDR1 PRHDT and CDR2 FYEKMQ (reference sequence). The CDR3 spells CASSLGQGAHNEQFF. CDR3 nucleotides: TGTGCCAGCAGCTTAGGTCAGGGGGCACACAATGAGCAGTTCTTC.

The chain is built from TRBV5-5 and TRBJ2-7; possibly TRBD1 for D (6 bases). Germline assignment: CDR1 SGHKS and CDR2 YYEKEE (reference sequence). The CDR3 length is 13 residues. V was trimmed by 4 bases and J by 0 bases, leaving 8 bases between them. CDR3 in DNA: TGTGCCAGCAGCAACAGGGTCTCCTACGAGCAGTACTTC. This encodes CASSNRVSYEQYF.